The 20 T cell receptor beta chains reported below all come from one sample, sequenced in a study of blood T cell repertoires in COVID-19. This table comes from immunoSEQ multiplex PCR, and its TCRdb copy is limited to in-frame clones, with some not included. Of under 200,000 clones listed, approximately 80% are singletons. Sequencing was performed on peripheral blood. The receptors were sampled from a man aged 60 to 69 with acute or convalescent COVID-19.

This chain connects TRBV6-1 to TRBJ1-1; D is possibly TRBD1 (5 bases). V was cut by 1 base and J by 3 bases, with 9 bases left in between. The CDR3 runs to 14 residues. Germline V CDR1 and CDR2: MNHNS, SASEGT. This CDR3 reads CASSEGSGYTEAFF. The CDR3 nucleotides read TGTGCCAGCAGTGAAGGATCAGGGTACACTGAAGCTTTCTTT.

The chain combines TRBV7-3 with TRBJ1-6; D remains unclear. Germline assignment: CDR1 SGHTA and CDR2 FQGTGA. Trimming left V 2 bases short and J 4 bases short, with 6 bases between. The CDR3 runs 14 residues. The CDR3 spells CASSLGRYNSPLHF. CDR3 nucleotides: TGTGCCAGCAGCTTAGGGCGTTATAATTCACCCCTCCACTTT.

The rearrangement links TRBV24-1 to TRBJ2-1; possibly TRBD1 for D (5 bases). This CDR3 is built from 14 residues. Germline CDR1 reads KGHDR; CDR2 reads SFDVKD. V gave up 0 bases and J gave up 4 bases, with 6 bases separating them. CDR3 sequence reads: CATSDLGQYNEQFF. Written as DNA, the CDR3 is TGTGCCACCAGTGATTTGGGACAATACAATGAGCAGTTCTTC.

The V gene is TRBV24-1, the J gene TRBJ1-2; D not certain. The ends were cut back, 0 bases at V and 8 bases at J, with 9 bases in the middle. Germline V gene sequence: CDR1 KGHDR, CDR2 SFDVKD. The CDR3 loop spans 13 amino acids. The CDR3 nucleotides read TGTGCCACCAGTGATTTGGGCCTCCGCGGCTACACCTTC. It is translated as CATSDLGLRGYTF.

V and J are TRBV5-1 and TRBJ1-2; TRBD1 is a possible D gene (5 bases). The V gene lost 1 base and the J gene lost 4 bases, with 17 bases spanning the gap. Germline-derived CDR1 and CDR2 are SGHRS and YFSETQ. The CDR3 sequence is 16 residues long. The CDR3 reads CASSLTWTNKLYGYTF. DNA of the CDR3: TGCGCCAGCAGCTTGACGTGGACAAATAAACTCTATGGCTACACCTTC.

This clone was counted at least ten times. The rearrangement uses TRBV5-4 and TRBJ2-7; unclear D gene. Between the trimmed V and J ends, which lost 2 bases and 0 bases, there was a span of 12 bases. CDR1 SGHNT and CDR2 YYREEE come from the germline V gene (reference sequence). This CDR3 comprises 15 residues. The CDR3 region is CASSFIELSSYEQYF. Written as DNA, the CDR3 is TGTGCCAGCAGCTTTATAGAGCTGAGCTCCTACGAGCAGTACTTC.

CDR3 DNA: TGTGCCAGCAGGCAGACAGGGAATGGAAACACCATATATTTT. Amino acid sequence: CASRQTGNGNTIYF. V gene TRBV2 combines with J gene TRBJ1-3; 7 nucleotides match TRBD1. This CDR3 contains 14 residues. J was trimmed by 3 bases and V by 6 bases; bases with no gene match: 5. Germline V CDR1 and CDR2: SNHLY, FYNNEI.

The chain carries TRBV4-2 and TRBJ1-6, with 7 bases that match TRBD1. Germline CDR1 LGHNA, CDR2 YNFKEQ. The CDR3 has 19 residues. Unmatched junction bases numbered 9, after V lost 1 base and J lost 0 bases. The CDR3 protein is CASSQVGDSLSSYNSPLHF. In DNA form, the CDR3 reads TGTGCCAGCAGCCAAGTTGGGGACAGTTTGAGCTCCTATAATTCACCCCTCCACTTT.

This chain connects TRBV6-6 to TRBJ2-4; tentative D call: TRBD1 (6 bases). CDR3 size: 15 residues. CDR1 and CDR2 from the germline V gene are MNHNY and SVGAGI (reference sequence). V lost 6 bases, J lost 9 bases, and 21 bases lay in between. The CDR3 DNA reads TGTGCCAGCAGCCCCGAGACAGGTTGGCGAAGCATTCAGTACTTC. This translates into CASSPETGWRSIQYF.

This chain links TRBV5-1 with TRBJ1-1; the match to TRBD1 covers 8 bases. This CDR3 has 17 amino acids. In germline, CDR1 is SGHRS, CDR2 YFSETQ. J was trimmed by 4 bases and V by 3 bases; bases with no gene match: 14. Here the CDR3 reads CASSWARTGWTATEAFF. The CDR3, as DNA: TGCGCCAGCAGCTGGGCCCGGACAGGGTGGACGGCCACTGAAGCTTTCTTT.

The CDR3 DNA sequence: TGTGCCAGCAGTTACGGCGGACAGGGGGCAGATACGCAGTATTTT. This gives the protein CASSYGGQGADTQYF. V is TRBV6-2 or TRBV6-3 and J is TRBJ2-3; 10 bases match TRBD1. The germline V gene has CDR1 MNHEY and CDR2 SVGEGT. This CDR3 is built from 15 residues. Trimming at V came to 2 bases and at J to 4 bases, leaving 3 bases not matched to a gene.

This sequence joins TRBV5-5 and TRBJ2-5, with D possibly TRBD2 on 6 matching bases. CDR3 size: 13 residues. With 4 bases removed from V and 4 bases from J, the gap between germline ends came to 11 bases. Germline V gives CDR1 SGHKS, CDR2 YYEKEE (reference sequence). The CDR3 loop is CASSKTRLETQYF. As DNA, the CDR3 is TGTGCCAGCAGCAAGACTAGGTTAGAGACCCAGTACTTC.

DNA for the CDR3: TGTGCCAGCAGCTTAATCACTCCTCTCGGGGAGAATGAGCAGTTCTTC. Its translation: CASSLITPLGENEQFF. The V and J genes are TRBV11-2 and TRBJ2-1, with D perhaps matching TRBD2 (5 bases). Germline CDR1 and CDR2: SGHAT and FQNNGV. The CDR3 consists of 16 residues. The germline V and J ends were trimmed by 2 bases and 7 bases, with 18 bases remaining between them.

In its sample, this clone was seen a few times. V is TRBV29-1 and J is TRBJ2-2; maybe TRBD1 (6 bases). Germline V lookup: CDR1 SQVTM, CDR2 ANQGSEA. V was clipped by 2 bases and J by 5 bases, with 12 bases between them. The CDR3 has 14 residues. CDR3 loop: CSVELITGTGELFF. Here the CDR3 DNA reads TGCAGCGTTGAATTAATAACAGGGACCGGGGAGCTGTTTTTT.

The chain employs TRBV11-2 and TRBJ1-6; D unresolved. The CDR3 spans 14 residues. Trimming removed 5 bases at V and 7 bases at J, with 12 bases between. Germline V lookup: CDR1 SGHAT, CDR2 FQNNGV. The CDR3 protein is CASSRDGRNSPLHF. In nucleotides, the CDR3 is TGTGCCAGCAGCCGGGATGGAAGGAATTCACCCCTCCACTTT.

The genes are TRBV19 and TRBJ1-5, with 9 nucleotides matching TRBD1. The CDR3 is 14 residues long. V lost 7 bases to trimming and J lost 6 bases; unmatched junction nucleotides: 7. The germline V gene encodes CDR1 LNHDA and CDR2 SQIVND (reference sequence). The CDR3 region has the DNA TGTGCCAGTAAAGATGGGACAGGGAGTCAGCCCCAGCATTTT. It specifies CASKDGTGSQPQHF.

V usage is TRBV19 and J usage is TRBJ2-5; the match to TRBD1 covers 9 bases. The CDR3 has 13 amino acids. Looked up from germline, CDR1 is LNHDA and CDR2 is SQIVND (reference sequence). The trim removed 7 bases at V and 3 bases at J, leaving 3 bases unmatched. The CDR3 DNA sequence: TGTGCCAGTACCAGGGACAGGGAAGAGACCCAGTACTTC. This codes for CASTRDREETQYF.

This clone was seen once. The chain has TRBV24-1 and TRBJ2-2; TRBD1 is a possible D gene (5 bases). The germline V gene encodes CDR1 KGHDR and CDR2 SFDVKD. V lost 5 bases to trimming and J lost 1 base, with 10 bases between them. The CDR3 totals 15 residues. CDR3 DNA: TGTGCCACCAGTGGGGGCAGGGTGAACACCGGGGAGCTGTTTTTT. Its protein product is CATSGGRVNTGELFF.

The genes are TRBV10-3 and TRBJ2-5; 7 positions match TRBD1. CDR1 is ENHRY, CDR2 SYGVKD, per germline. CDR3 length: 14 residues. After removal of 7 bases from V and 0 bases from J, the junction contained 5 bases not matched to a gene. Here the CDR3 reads CAIKGQVDQETQYF. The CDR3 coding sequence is TGTGCCATCAAAGGACAGGTTGACCAAGAGACCCAGTACTTC.

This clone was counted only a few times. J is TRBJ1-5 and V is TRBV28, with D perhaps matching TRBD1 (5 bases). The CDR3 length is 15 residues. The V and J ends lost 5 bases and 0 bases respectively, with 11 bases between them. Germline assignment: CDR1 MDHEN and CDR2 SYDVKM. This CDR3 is CASSTGGYSNQPQHF. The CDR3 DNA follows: TGTGCCAGCAGTACAGGTGGCTATAGCAATCAGCCCCAGCATTTT.